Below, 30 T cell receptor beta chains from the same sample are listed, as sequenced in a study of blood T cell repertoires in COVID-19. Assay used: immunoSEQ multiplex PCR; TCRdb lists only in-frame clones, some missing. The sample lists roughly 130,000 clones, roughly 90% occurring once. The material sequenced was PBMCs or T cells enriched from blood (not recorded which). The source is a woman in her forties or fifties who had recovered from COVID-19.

CDR3 coding DNA: TGTGCCAGCAGCCAAGATACGAGGGCCGGGAACACAGATACGCAGTATTTT. It is translated as CASSQDTRAGNTDTQYF. The genes are TRBV4-2 and TRBJ2-3; perhaps TRBD2 as D (5 bases). Looked up from germline, CDR1 is LGHNA and CDR2 is YNFKEQ. This CDR3 spans 17 amino acids. V was clipped by 0 bases and J by 2 bases, with 15 bases between them.

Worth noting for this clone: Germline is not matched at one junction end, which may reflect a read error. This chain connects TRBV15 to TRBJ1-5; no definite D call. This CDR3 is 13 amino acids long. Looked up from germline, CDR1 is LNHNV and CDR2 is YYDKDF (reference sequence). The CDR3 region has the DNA TGTGCCACCAGCAGAACTATCGATCATCCCCAGCATTTT. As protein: CATSRTIDHPQHF.

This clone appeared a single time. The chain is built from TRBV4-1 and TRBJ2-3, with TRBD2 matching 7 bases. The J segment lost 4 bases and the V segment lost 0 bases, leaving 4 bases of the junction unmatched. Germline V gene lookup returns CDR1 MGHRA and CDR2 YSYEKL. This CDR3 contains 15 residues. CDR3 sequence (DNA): TGCGCCAGCAGCCAAGATTGGGGGGGTCCAGATACGCAGTATTTT. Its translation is CASSQDWGGPDTQYF.

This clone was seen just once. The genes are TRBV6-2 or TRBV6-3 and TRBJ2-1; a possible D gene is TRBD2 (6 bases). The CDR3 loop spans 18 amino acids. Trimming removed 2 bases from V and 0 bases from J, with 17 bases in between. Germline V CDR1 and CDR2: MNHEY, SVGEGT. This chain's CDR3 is CASSYTLLDGSSYNEQFF. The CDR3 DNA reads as TGTGCCAGCAGTTACACCCTCCTAGACGGGAGCTCCTACAATGAGCAGTTCTTC.

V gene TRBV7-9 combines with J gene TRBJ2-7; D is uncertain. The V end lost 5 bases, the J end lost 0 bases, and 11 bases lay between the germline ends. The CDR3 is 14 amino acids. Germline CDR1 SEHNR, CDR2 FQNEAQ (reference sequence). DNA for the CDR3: TGTGCCAGCAGCCCTGACTGGAGCTCCTACGAGCAGTACTTC. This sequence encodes CASSPDWSSYEQYF. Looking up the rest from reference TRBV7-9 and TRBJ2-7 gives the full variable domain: DTGVSQNPRHKITKRGQNVTFRCDPISEHNRLYWYRQTLGQGPEFLTYFQNEAQLEKSRLLSDRFSAERPKGSFSTLEIQRTEQGDSAMYLCASSPDWSSYEQYFGPGTRLTVT.

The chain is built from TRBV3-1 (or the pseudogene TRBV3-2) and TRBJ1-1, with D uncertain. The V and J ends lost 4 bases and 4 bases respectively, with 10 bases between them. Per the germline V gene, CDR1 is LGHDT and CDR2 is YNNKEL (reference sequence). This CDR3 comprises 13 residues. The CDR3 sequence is CASSPHTGTEAFF. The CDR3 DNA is TGTGCCAGCAGCCCGCATACTGGCACTGAAGCTTTCTTT.

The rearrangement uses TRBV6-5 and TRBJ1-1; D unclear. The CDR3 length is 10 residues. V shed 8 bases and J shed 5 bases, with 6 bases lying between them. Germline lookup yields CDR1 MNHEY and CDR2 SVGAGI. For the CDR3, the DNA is TGTGCCAGCGGGAGGACTGAAGCTTTCTTT. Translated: CASGRTEAFF.

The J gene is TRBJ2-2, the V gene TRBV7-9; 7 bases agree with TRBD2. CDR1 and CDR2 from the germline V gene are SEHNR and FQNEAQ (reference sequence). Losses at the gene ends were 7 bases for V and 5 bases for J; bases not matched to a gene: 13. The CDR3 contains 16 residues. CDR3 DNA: TGTGCCAGCACCGCCTACCGAGGGCGGGAGACCGGGGAGCTGTTTTTT. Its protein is CASTAYRGRETGELFF.

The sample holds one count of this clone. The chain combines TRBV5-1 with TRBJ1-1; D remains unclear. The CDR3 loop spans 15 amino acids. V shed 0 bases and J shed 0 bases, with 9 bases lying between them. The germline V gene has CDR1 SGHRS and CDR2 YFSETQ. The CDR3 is CASSLGGYMNTEAFF. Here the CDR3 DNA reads TGCGCCAGCAGCTTGGGAGGTTACATGAACACTGAAGCTTTCTTT.

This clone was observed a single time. Written as DNA, the CDR3 is TGTGCCAGCAGTTACACAGGGACTAGCGGGGGTGAGCAGTTCTTC. Its protein product is CASSYTGTSGGEQFF. The V gene is TRBV6-5, the J gene TRBJ2-1; 14 bases match TRBD2. Losses at the gene ends were 2 bases for V and 9 bases for J; bases not matched to a gene: 3. The V gene's germline CDR1 is MNHEY and CDR2 SVGAGI. The CDR3 is 15 residues long.

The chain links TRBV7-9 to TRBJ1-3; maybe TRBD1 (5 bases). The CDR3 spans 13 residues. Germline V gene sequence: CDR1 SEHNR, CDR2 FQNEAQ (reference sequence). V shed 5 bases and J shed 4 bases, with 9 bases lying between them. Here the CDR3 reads CASSAGLGNTIYF. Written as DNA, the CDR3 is TGTGCCAGCAGCGCAGGGTTGGGAAACACCATATATTTT. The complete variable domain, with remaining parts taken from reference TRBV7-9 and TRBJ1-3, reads DTGVSQNPRHKITKRGQNVTFRCDPISEHNRLYWYRQTLGQGPEFLTYFQNEAQLEKSRLLSDRFSAERPKGSFSTLEIQRTEQGDSAMYLCASSAGLGNTIYFGEGSWLTVV.

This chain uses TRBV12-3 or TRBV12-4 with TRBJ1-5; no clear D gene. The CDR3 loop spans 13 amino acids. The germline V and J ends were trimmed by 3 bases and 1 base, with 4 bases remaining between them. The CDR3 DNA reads TGTGCCAGCAGTTTGAGGAGCAATCAGCCCCAGCATTTT. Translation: CASSLRSNQPQHF.

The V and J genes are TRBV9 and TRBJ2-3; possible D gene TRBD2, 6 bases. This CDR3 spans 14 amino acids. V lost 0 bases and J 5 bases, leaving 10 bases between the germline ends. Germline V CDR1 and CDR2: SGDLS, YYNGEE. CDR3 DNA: TGTGCCAGCAGCGTAGGCGGGGTAGGAGATACGCAGTATTTT. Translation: CASSVGGVGDTQYF. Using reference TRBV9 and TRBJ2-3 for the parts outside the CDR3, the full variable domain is DSGVTQTPKHLITATGQRVTLRCSPRSGDLSVYWYQQSLDQGLQFLIQYYNGEERAKGNILERFSAQQFPDLHSELNLSSLELGDSALYFCASSVGGVGDTQYFGPGTRLTVL.

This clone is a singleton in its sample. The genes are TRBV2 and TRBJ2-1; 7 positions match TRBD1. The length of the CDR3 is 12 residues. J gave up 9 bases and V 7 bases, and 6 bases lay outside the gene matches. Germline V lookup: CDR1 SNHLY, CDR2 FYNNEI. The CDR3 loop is CASILQGVEQFF. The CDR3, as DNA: TGTGCCAGCATCCTCCAGGGGGTTGAGCAGTTCTTC.

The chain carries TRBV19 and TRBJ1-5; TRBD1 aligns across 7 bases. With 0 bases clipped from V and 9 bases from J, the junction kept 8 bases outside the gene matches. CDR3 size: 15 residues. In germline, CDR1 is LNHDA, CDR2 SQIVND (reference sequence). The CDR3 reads CASSIDIGGVRPQHF. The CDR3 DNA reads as TGTGCCAGTAGTATAGATATAGGGGGCGTTCGGCCCCAGCATTTT.

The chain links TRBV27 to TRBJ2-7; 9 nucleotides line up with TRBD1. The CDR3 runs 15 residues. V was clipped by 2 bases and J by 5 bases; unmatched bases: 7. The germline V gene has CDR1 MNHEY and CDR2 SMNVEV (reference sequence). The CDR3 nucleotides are TGTGCCAGCAGTTTACTGGGACAGGGTAAGAACGAGCAGTACTTC. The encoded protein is CASSLLGQGKNEQYF.

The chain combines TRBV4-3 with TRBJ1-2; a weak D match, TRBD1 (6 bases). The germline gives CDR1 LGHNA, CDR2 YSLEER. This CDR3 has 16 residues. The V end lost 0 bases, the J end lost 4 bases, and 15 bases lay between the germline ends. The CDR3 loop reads CASSQDQARGLYGYTF. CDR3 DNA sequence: TGCGCCAGCAGCCAAGATCAGGCCAGGGGTCTCTATGGCTACACCTTC.

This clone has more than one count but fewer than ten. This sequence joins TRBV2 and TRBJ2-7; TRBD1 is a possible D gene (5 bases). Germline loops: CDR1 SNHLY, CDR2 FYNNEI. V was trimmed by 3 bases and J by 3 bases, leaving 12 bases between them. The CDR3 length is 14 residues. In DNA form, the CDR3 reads TGTGCCAGCAGTGAGGGGCAGGAGAACTACGAGCAGTACTTC. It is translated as CASSEGQENYEQYF.

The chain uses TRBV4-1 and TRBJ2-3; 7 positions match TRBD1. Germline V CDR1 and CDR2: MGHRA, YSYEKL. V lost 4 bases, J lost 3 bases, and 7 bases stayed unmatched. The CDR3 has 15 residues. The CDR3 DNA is TGCGCCAGCAGCCTCCTAGGGGGCAGGACAGATACGCAGTATTTT. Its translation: CASSLLGGRTDTQYF.

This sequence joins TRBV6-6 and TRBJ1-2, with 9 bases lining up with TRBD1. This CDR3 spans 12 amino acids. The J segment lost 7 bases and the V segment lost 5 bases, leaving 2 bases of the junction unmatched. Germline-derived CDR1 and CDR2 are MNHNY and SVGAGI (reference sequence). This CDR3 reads CASSPDRGGYTF. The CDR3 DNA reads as TGTGCCAGCAGTCCGGACAGGGGTGGCTACACCTTC.

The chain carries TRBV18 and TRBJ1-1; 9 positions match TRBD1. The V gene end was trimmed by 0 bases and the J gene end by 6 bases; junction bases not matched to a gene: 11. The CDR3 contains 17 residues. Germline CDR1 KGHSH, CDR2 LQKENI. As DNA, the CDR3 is TGTGCCAGCTCACCACCCGAGACAGGGGGTTTGAAGGCTGAAGCTTTCTTT. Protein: CASSPPETGGLKAEAFF.

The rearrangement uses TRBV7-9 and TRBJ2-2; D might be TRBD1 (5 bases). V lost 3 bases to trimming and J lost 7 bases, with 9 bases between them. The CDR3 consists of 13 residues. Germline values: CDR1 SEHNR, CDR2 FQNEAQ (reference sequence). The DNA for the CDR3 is TGTGCCAGCAGCTTGTCAGGGAACGGGGAGCTGTTTTTT. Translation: CASSLSGNGELFF.

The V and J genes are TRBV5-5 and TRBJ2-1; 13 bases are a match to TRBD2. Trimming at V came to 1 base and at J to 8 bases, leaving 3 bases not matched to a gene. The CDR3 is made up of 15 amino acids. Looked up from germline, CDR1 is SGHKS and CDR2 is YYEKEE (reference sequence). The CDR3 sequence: CASSLRLAGGDEQFF. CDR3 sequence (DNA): TGTGCCAGCAGCTTGAGACTAGCGGGGGGCGATGAGCAGTTCTTC.

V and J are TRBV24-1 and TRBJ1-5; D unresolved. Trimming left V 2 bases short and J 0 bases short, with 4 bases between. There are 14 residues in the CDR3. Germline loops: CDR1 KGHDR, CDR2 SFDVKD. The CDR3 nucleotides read TGTGCCACCAGTGATTCCTATAGCAATCAGCCCCAGCATTTT. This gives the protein CATSDSYSNQPQHF.

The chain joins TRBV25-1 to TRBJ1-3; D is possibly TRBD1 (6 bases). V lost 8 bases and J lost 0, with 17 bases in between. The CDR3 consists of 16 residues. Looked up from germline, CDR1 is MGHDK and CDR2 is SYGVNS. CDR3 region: CASSVVRGNSGNTIYF. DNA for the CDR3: TGTGCCAGCTCCGTCGTAAGGGGGAACTCTGGAAACACCATATATTTT.

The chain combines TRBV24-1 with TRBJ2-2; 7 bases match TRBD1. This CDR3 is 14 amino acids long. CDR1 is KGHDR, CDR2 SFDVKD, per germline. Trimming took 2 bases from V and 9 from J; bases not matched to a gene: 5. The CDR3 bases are TGTGCCACCAGTGATTACCGACAGGGTAGGGAGCTGTTTTTT. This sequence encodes CATSDYRQGRELFF.

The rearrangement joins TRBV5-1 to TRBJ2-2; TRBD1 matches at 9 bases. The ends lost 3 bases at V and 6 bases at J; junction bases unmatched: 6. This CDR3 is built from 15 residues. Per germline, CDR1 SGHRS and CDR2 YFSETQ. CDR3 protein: CASSWATGGAGELFF. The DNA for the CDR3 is TGCGCCAGCAGCTGGGCGACAGGGGGGGCCGGGGAGCTGTTTTTT.

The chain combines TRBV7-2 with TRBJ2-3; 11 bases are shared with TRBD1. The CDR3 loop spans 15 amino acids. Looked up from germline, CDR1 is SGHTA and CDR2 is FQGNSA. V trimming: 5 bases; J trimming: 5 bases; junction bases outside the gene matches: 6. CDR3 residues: CASSLRDRGGDTQYF. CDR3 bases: TGTGCCAGCAGCCTCAGGGACAGGGGGGGAGATACGCAGTATTTT.

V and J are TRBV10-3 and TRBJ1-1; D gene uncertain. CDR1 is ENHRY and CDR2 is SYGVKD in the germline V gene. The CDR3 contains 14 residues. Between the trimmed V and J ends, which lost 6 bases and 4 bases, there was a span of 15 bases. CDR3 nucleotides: TGTGCCATCAGCCAGGACGGGGTGGGCACTGAAGCTTTCTTT. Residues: CAISQDGVGTEAFF.

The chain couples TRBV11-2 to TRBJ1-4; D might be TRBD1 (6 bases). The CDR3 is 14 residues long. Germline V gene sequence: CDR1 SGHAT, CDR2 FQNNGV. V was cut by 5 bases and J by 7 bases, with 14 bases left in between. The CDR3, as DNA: TGTGCCAGCAGCCTTCAGGGGTTCGGTGAAAAACTGTTTTTT. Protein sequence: CASSLQGFGEKLFF.